These 12 T cell receptor beta chains came from one sample sequenced in a study of T-cell reconstitution after alpha-beta-depleted transplantation in children. It was with unique molecular identifiers that the TCRbeta library was prepared. MiXCR, applied by TCRdb to the PCR reads, yields one record per CDR3 protein. Of approximately 200,000 distinct CDR3 sequences in the sample, just under 6.5% were seen once. Source: PBMCs, taken before TCRalphabeta/CD19-depleted stem cell transplant. Receptors were obtained from a girl under three years old with combined immunodeficiency, due to receive a stem cell transplant.

This clonotype was detected ten times or more. The J gene is TRBJ2-1, the V gene TRBV28, with a tentative D call TRBD2 (6 bases). The V end was cut by 6 bases, the J end by 4 bases, with 13 bases between. The germline V gene encodes CDR1 MDHEN and CDR2 SYDVKM. This CDR3 has 14 amino acids. The CDR3 sequence: CASRRGGVYNEQFF. CDR3 DNA: TGTGCCAGCAGGAGGGGAGGAGTGTACAATGAGCAGTTCTTC.

In this sample, this clonotype turned up many times. The chain uses TRBV10-3 and TRBJ2-5; D unclear. Trimming removed 7 bases from V and 1 base from J, with 10 bases in between. The CDR3 contains 13 residues. Germline CDR1 ENHRY, CDR2 SYGVKD. This CDR3 is CAIKERIQETQYF. In nucleotides, the CDR3 is TGTGCCATCAAAGAGCGCATCCAAGAGACCCAGTACTTC.

This rearrangement joins TRBV7-9 to TRBJ1-2; no firm D call. The CDR3 length is 14 residues. Germline V gene data show CDR1 as SEHNR and CDR2 as FQNEAQ (reference sequence). Trimming took off 5 bases at V and 8 bases at J, with 18 bases between the two ends. The CDR3 DNA reads as TGTGCCAGCAGCCTAACCCCAGGCTTACGAGGCTACACCTTC. Translated: CASSLTPGLRGYTF.

At least ten counts were recorded for this clonotype. The V and J genes are TRBV7-9 and TRBJ2-3; 10 bases are shared with TRBD1. This CDR3 has 16 amino acids. Looked up from germline, CDR1 is SEHNR and CDR2 is FQNEAQ (reference sequence). The V gene end was trimmed by 0 bases and the J gene end by 3 bases; junction bases not matched to a gene: 3. The CDR3 loop reads CASSLAGQGVTDTQYF. In DNA form, the CDR3 reads TGTGCCAGCAGCTTAGCCGGACAGGGGGTGACAGATACGCAGTATTTT. Full variable domain (remainder filled in from reference TRBV7-9 and TRBJ2-3): DTGVSQNPRHKITKRGQNVTFRCDPISEHNRLYWYRQTLGQGPEFLTYFQNEAQLEKSRLLSDRFSAERPKGSFSTLEIQRTEQGDSAMYLCASSLAGQGVTDTQYFGPGTRLTVL.

This clonotype appeared many times. This CDR3 is CASSRELSSSYEQYF. In DNA, the CDR3 is TGCGCCAGCAGCCGGGAACTTTCGAGCTCCTACGAGCAGTACTTC. The J gene is TRBJ2-7, the V gene TRBV4-3; D unclear. Germline assignment: CDR1 LGHNA and CDR2 YSLEER. This CDR3 comprises 15 residues. V dropped 4 bases and J dropped 0 bases, with 13 bases sitting between them.

This clonotype was found a few times. The rearrangement joins TRBV28 to TRBJ2-1; TRBD2 matches 11 bases. V lost 5 bases to trimming and J lost 6 bases; unmatched junction nucleotides: 6. The V gene's germline CDR1 is MDHEN and CDR2 SYDVKM. This CDR3 contains 15 residues. The DNA for the CDR3 is TGTGCCAGCAGTATACTAGCGGGAGCTTTCAATGAGCAGTTCTTC. Translating gives CASSILAGAFNEQFF. Full variable domain (rest looked up from reference TRBV28 and TRBJ2-1): DVKVTQSSRYLVKRTGEKVFLECVQDMDHENMFWYRQDPGLGLRLIYFSYDVKMKEKGDIPEGYSVSREKKERFSLILESASTNQTSMYLCASSILAGAFNEQFFGPGTRLTVL.

Ten or more counts support this clonotype. V is TRBV6-6 and J is TRBJ2-7; D not certain. This CDR3 has 12 amino acids. Trimming took 5 bases from V and 4 from J, leaving 9 bases between them. Germline V gene lookup returns CDR1 MNHNY and CDR2 SVGAGI (reference sequence). This CDR3 reads CASSTGLYEQYF. The CDR3 DNA reads TGTGCCAGCAGTACGGGCCTGTACGAGCAGTACTTC.

In its sample, this clonotype was seen a few times. CDR3 sequence (DNA): TGTGCCAGCAGCGTAGACGGGGGGAATATCGAGCAGTACTTC. It codes for CASSVDGGNIEQYF. V and J are TRBV9 and TRBJ2-7; 7 bases fit TRBD2. V dropped 0 bases and J dropped 6; count of bases not matched to a gene: 6. Germline values: CDR1 SGDLS, CDR2 YYNGEE. The CDR3 covers 14 residues.

Details on this clonotype: This may be a read error: a much more frequent sequence differs by one nucleotide. The chain employs TRBV7-2 and TRBJ2-7; D not certain. The germline gives CDR1 SGHTA, CDR2 FQGNSA. This CDR3 contains 14 residues. CDR3 DNA sequence: TGTGCCACCAGCTCCACTGGGCTCCCCTACGAGCAGTACTTC. As protein: CATSSTGLPYEQYF.

This sequence joins TRBV25-1 and TRBJ2-1; TRBD2 matches at 7 bases. Germline V gene data show CDR1 as MGHDK and CDR2 as SYGVNS. CDR3 length equals 15 residues. J gave up 4 bases and V 6 bases, and 9 bases lay outside the gene matches. Here the CDR3 DNA reads TGTGCCAGCAGCGCTCCCGGGACTACGTACAATGAGCAGTTCTTC. Its translation is CASSAPGTTYNEQFF.

This clonotype came up many times. The chain has TRBV4-3 and TRBJ1-6; D call uncertain. This CDR3 comprises 14 residues. The germline gives CDR1 LGHNA, CDR2 YSLEER. The V end lost 1 base, the J end lost 6 bases, and 7 bases lay between the germline ends. CDR3 coding DNA: TGCGCCAGCAGCCAAGCGTCTTCTAATTCACCCCTCCACTTT. As protein: CASSQASSNSPLHF.

This clonotype was seen ten or more times. CDR3 sequence: CASSPRGTKAKNIQYF. CDR3 in DNA: TGTGCCAGCAGCCCCAGGGGAACTAAAGCCAAAAACATTCAGTACTTC. The J gene is TRBJ2-4, the V gene TRBV3-1, with D maybe TRBD1 (6 bases). The CDR3 runs to 16 residues. The germline V and J ends were trimmed by 4 bases and 0 bases, with 13 bases remaining between them. Germline CDR1 is LGHDT and CDR2 is YNNKEL (reference sequence).